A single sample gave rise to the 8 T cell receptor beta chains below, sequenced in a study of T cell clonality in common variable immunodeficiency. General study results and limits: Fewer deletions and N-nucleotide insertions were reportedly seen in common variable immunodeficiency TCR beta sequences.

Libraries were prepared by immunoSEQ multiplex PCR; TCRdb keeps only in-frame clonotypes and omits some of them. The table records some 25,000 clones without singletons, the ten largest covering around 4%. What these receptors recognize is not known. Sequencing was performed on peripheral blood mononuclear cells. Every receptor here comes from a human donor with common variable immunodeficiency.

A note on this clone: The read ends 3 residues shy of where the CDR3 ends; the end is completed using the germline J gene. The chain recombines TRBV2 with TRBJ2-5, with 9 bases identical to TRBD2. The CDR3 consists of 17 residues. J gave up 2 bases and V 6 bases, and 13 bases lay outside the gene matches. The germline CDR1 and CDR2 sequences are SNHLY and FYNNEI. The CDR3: CASRASGNLLDQETQYF. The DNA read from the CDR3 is TGTGCCAGCAGGGCTAGCGGGAATCTTTTGGATCAAGAGACC.

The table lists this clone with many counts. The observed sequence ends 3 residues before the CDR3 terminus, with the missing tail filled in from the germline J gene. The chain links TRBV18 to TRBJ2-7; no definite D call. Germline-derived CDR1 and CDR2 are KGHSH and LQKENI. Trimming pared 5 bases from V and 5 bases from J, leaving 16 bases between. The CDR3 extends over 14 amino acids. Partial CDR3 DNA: TGTGCCAGCTCAGTTCTAGATTTAAGCCACGAG. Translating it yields CASSVLDLSHE. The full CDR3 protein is CASSVLDLSHEQYF.

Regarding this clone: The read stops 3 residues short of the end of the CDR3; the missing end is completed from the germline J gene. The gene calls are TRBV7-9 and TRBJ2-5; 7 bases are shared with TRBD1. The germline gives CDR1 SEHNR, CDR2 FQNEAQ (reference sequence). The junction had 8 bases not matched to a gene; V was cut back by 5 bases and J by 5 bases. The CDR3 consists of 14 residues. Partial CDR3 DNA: TGTGCCAGCAGCCCCTCACAGGGGTGGGAGACC. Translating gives CASSPSQGWET. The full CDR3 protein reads CASSPSQGWETQYF.

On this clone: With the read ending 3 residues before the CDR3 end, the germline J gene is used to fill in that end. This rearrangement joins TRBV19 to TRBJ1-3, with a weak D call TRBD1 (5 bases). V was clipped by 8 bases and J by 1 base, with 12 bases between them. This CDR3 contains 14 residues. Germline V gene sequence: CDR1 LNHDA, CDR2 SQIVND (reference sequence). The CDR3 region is CASRGGSSGNTIYF. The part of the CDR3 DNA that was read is TGTGCCAGTCGCGGGGGGTCGTCTGGAAACACC.

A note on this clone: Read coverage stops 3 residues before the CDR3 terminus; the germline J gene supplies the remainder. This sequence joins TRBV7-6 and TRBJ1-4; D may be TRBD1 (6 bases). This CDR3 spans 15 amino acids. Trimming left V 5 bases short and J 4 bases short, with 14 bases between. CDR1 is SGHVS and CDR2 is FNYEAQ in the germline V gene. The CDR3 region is CASSRAARGNEKLFF. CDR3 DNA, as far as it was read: TGTGCCAGCAGCCGAGCCGCCAGGGGTAATGAAAAA.

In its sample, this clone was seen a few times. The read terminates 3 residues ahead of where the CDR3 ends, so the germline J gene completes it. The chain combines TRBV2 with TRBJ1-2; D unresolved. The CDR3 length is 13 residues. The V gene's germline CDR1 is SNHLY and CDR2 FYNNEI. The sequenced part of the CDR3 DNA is TGTGCCAGCAGTGATAACAGAATGTACGGC. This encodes CASSDNRMYG. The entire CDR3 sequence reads CASSDNRMYGYTF.

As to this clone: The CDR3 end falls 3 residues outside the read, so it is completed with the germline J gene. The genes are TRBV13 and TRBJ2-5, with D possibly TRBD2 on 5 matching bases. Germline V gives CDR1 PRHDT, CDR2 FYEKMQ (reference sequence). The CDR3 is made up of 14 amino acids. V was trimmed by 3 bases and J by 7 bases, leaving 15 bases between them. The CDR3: CASSFSSSGPTQYF. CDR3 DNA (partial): TGTGCCAGCAGCTTTAGCTCCAGCGGCCCGACC.

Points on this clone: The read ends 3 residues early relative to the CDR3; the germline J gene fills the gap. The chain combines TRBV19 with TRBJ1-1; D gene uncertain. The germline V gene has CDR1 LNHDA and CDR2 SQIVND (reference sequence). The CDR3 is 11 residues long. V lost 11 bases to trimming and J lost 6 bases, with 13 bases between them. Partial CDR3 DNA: TGTGCCGCCGGCCCGAGGGCTGAA. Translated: CAAGPRAE. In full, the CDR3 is CAAGPRAEAFF. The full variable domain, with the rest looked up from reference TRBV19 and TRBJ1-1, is DGGITQSPKYLFRKEGQNVTLSCEQNLNHDAMYWYRQDPGQGLRLIYYSQIVNDFQKGDIAEGYSVSREKKESFPLTVTSAQKNPTAFYLCAAGPRAEAFFGQGTRLTVV.